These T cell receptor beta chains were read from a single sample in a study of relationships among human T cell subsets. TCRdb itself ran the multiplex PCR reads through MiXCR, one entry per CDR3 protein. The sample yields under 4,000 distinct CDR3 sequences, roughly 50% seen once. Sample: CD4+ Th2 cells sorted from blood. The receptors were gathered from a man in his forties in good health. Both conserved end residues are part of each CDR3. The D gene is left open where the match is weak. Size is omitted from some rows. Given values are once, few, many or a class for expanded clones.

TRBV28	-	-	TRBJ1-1	CASSLGSENTEAFF	TGTGCCAGCAGTTTAGGTTCGGAGAACACTGAAGCTTTCTTT
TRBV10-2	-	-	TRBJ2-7	CASTLIHEQYF	TGCGCCAGCACTCTGATCCACGAGCAGTACTTC
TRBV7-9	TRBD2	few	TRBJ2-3	CASSSSSGRSSTDTQYF	TGTGCCAGCAGCTCGAGTAGCGGGAGGTCTAGCACAGATACGCAGTATTTT
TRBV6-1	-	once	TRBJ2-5	CASSVPGRETQYF	TGTGCCAGCAGTGTCCCAGGCCGGGAGACCCAGTACTTC
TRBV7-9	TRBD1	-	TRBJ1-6	CASSRSQGTYSPLHF	TGTGCCAGCAGCCGGTCACAGGGGACGTATTCACCCCTCCACTTT
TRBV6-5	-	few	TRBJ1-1	CASRSTGRGQAFF	TGTGCCAGCAGGTCGACAGGCCGCGGACAAGCTTTCTTT
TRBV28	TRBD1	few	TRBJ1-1	CASRNRGLTEAFF	TGTGCCAGCAGGAACAGGGGGCTCACTGAAGCTTTCTTT
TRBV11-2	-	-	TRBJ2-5	CASSSVETQYF	TGTGCCAGCAGCTCAGTTGAGACCCAGTACTTC
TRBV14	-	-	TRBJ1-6	CASSPGFDSPLHF	TGTGCCAGCAGCCCAGGATTCGATTCACCCCTCCACTTT
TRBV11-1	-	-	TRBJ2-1	CASSENSYNEQFF	TGTGCCAGCAGCGAGAACTCCTACAATGAGCAGTTCTTC
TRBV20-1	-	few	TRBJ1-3	CSARKPGQRFPYSGNTIYF	TGCAGTGCTAGAAAACCGGGACAACGTTTTCCTTACTCTGGAAACACCATATATTTT
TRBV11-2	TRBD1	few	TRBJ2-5	CASSSTGVQETQYF	TGTGCCAGCAGCTCCACAGGGGTGCAAGAGACCCAGTACTTC
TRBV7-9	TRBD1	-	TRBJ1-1	CASSLIQGATEAFF	TGTGCCAGCAGCTTAATTCAGGGGGCCACTGAAGCTTTCTTT
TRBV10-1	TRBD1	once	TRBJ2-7	CASSPNSGQYEQYF	TGCGCCAGCAGTCCTAATTCGGGACAGTACGAGCAGTACTTC
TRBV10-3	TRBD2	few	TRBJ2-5	CAISQISPGLAGGETQYF	TGTGCCATCAGCCAAATCAGTCCGGGACTAGCGGGTGGGGAGACCCAGTACTTC
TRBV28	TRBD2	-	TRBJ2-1	CASSPGGGGNEQFF	TGTGCCAGCAGTCCTGGCGGGGGTGGGAATGAGCAGTTCTTC
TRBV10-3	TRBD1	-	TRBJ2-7	CAISDGTDFYEQYF	TGTGCCATCAGTGACGGGACAGACTTCTACGAGCAGTACTTC
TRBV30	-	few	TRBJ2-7	CAWSVDPFTGGVYEQYF	TGTGCCTGGAGTGTGGACCCCTTCACCGGCGGAGTCTACGAGCAGTACTTC
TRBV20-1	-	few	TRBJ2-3	CASSTDTQYF	TGCGCTAGCTCCACAGATACGCAGTATTTT
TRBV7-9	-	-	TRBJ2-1	CASSLEGAYNEQFF	TGTGCCAGCAGCCTCGAGGGTGCTTACAATGAGCAGTTCTTC
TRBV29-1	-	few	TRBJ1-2	CSVEEGFGRGNYGYTF	TGCAGCGTTGAAGAGGGATTTGGGAGGGGAAACTATGGCTACACCTTC
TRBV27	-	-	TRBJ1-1	CASSRRQGSTEAFF	TGTGCCAGCAGTCGTAGGCAGGGTTCCACTGAAGCTTTCTTT